This T cell receptor beta chain was recovered during a study of cytomegalovirus exposure and HLA in healthy donors. In the study overall: The roughly 120 million unique TCR beta sequences, from 150 million to 200 million T cells, were found by an earlier analysis.

Primers: 60 Vbeta forward and 13 Jbeta reverse. Only in-frame clones appear in the TCRdb table, and some are missing; sequencing was by immunoSEQ multiplex PCR. The sample gives 150,000 to 200,000 clones, about 75% of which show up once; 7.4% is in the top ten. The CDR3 totals 13 residues. Germline V gene lookup returns CDR1 LNHDA and CDR2 SQIVND (reference sequence). V gave up 6 bases and J gave up 1 base, with 9 bases separating them. V usage is TRBV19 and J usage is TRBJ1-1; D is possibly TRBD1 (5 bases). The sequenced sample consisted of PBMCs. The receptor was isolated from a male donor in good health and CMV-seropositive. The CDR3 DNA reads TGTGCCAGTAGCTTGACAGCGAACACTGAAGCTTTCTTT. This sequence encodes CASSLTANTEAFF.